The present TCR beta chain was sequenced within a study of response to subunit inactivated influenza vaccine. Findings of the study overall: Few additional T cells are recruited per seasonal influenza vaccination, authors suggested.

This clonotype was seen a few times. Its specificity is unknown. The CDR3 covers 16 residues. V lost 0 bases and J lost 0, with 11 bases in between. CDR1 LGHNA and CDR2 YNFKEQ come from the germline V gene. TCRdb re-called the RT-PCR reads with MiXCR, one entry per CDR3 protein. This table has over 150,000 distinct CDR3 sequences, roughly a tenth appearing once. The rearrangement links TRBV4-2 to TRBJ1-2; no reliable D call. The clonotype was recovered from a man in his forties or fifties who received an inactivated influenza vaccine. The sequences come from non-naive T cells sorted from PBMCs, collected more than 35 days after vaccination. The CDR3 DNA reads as TGTGCCAGCAGCCAAGATCTGTTGGGTACTAACTATGGCTACACCTTC. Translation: CASSQDLLGTNYGYTF.